The 2 T cell receptor beta chains presented below share a single source sample, sequenced in a study of blood T cell repertoires in COVID-19. Sequencing was performed with immunoSEQ multiplex PCR; in TCRdb, only in-frame clones are kept and a portion is missing. The repertoire consists of 150,000 to 200,000 clones, with roughly 90% occurring once and the leading ten covering 18%. Source material: peripheral blood. The origin of the receptors is a man in his sixties with active or convalescent COVID-19.

The rearrangement links TRBV5-6 to TRBJ1-6; 8 bases align to TRBD1. V dropped 3 bases and J dropped 13; count of bases not matched to a gene: 9. The CDR3 totals 14 residues. Germline CDR1 reads SGHDT; CDR2 reads YYEEEE. This CDR3 reads CASSSWTGRAPLHF. The CDR3, as DNA: TGTGCCAGCAGCTCTTGGACAGGGCGAGCGCCCCTCCACTTT.

The chain uses TRBV10-2 and TRBJ2-7; 7 bases fit TRBD2. With V trimmed by 6 bases and J by 5 bases, 16 bases remained unmatched. This CDR3 has 16 residues. Germline lookup yields CDR1 WSHSY and CDR2 SAAADI. Here the CDR3 reads CASRGAGVGGSNEQYF. The CDR3 DNA sequence: TGCGCCAGCAGGGGTGCTGGAGTTGGCGGGAGCAACGAGCAGTACTTC.